This T cell receptor beta chain was obtained from a study of OX40 agonist ivuxolimab in advanced cancers. For the study at large: The study enrolled dose-escalation patients with hepatocellular carcinoma, melanoma, renal cell or head and neck cancer. Partial responses occurred in Three dose-escalation patients, one with hepatocellular carcinoma and two with cutaneous melanoma.

Generated by immunoSEQ multiplex PCR, the TCRdb table keeps only in-frame clones and is missing some. The sample holds 45,000 to 65,000 clones, 75% to 85% seen once. Study observations and caveats: The study did not work out the antigen specificity of the expanded peripheral T cells.

The sample holds one count of this clone. Its antigen is not identified. Autoimmune disease history or systemic immunosuppression led to patients being barred. The CDR3 has 14 residues. Germline CDR1 is MNHEY and CDR2 is SVGAGI. Deletions cut 0 bases from V and 1 base from J, with 7 bases between. The source of this sequence is an adult with an advanced solid tumor such as melanoma, head and neck, liver or kidney cancer. The sequences come from CD4+ or CD8+ T cells sorted from blood, collected in a trial of the OX40 agonist ivuxolimab. The J gene is TRBJ2-7, the V gene TRBV6-5; D is ambiguous. The DNA of the CDR3 is TGTGCCAGCAGTTACTCGTTGGCTTCCTACGAGCAGTACTTC. Its translation: CASSYSLASYEQYF.